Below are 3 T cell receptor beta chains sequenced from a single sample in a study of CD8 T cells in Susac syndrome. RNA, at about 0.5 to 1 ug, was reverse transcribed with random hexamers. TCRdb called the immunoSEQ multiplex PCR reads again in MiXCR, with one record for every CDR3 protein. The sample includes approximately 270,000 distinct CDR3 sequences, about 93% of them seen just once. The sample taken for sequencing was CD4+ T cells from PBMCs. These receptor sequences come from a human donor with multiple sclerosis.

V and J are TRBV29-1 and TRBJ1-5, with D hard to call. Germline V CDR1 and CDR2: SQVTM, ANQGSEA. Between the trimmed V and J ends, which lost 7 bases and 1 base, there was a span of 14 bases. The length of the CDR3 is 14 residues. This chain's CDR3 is CSAPPGRSNQPQHF. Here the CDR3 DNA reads TGCAGCGCCCCTCCGGGGAGAAGCAATCAGCCCCAGCATTTT. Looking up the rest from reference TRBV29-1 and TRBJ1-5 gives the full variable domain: SAVISQKPSRDICQRGTSLTIQCQVDSQVTMMFWYRQQPGQSLTLIATANQGSEATYESGFVIDKFPISRPNLTFSTLTVSNMSPEDSSIYLCSAPPGRSNQPQHFGDGTRLSIL.

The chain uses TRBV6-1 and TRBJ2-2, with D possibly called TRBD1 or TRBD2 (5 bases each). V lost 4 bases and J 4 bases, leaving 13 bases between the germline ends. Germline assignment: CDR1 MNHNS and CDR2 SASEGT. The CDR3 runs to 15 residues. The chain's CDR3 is CASSVDLGGTGELFF. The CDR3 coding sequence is TGTGCCAGCAGTGTGGACCTTGGGGGCACCGGGGAGCTGTTTTTT.

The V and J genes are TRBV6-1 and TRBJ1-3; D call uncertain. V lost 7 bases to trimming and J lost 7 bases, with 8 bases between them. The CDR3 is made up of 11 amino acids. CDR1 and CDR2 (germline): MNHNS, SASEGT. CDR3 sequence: CASILGNTIYF. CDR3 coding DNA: TGTGCCAGCATACTCGGTAACACCATATATTTT.